Following are 30 T cell receptor beta chains from one sample sequenced in a study of shared clonotypes between healthy human individuals. The naive CD8 population came from CD45RO-negative cells selected for CCR7, without terminally differentiated effector memory CD45RA+ cells. Assay: immunoSEQ multiplex PCR; the TCRdb copy retains only in-frame clones and omits some. The repertoire holds millions of clones, roughly 94% seen once, with about 1.1% in the top ten. The sample was naive CD8+ T cells sorted from blood. The receptors come from a man between 18 and 35 years old in good health.

The V call is TRBV9, the J call TRBJ1-1; weak D call: TRBD1 (6 bases). Trimming stripped 5 bases from V and 4 bases from J, with 12 bases between. There are 13 residues in the CDR3. The germline V gene encodes CDR1 SGDLS and CDR2 YYNGEE. CDR3 amino acids: CASSTGLGTEAFF. CDR3 sequence (DNA): TGTGCCAGCAGTACAGGGTTGGGCACTGAAGCTTTCTTT.

About this clone: The same CDR3 is also encoded by other DNA sequences in this sample. The chain is built from TRBV4-1 and TRBJ1-1, with D unresolved. Germline CDR1 and CDR2: MGHRA and YSYEKL. The CDR3 totals 14 residues. V lost 1 base and J 0 bases, leaving 6 bases between the germline ends. CDR3 sequence (DNA): TGCGCCAGCAGCCAAGTTGGACTGAACACTGAAGCTTTCTTT. This sequence encodes CASSQVGLNTEAFF.

Here the CDR3 reads CASSSAGDSNQPQHF. In DNA form, the CDR3 reads TGTGCCAGCAGTTCTGCGGGTGATAGCAATCAGCCCCAGCATTTT. This rearrangement joins TRBV27 to TRBJ1-5; no definite D call. Germline V lookup: CDR1 MNHEY, CDR2 SMNVEV (reference sequence). Trimming left V 4 bases short and J 0 bases short, with 10 bases between. This CDR3 has 15 amino acids.

The chain couples TRBV7-9 to TRBJ2-1, with 12 bases matching TRBD2. J was trimmed by 0 bases and V by 6 bases; bases with no gene match: 6. CDR1 is SEHNR, CDR2 FQNEAQ, per germline (reference sequence). The CDR3 runs to 17 residues. CDR3 sequence (DNA): TGTGCCAGCAGTTATGGACTAGCGGGGAACTCCTACAATGAGCAGTTCTTC. Amino acids: CASSYGLAGNSYNEQFF. The complete variable domain, with remaining parts taken from reference TRBV7-9 and TRBJ2-1, reads DTGVSQNPRHKITKRGQNVTFRCDPISEHNRLYWYRQTLGQGPEFLTYFQNEAQLEKSRLLSDRFSAERPKGSFSTLEIQRTEQGDSAMYLCASSYGLAGNSYNEQFFGPGTRLTVL.

The V call is TRBV11-2, the J call TRBJ1-5; D is perhaps TRBD1 (5 bases). Per the germline V gene, CDR1 is SGHAT and CDR2 is FQNNGV. The CDR3 runs 16 residues. The V gene lost 4 bases and the J gene lost 4 bases, with 17 bases spanning the gap. CDR3 nucleotides: TGTGCCAGCAGCTGGGACGGCACTATGTGGAATCAGCCCCAGCATTTT. Translation gives CASSWDGTMWNQPQHF.

The gene calls are TRBV9 and TRBJ1-1; D gene unclear. The germline V gene encodes CDR1 SGDLS and CDR2 YYNGEE. Trimming took 0 bases from V and 0 from J, leaving 6 bases between them. The CDR3 has 14 residues. The CDR3 region is CASSVAAMNTEAFF. DNA for the CDR3: TGTGCCAGCAGCGTAGCTGCGATGAACACTGAAGCTTTCTTT.

The chain joins TRBV7-9 to TRBJ2-5; D unresolved. V lost 3 bases and J lost 2, with 13 bases in between. There are 15 residues in the CDR3. CDR1 and CDR2 (germline): SEHNR, FQNEAQ (reference sequence). The CDR3 sequence is CASSFGPRVQETQYF. The CDR3 DNA is TGTGCCAGCAGCTTTGGTCCTCGGGTACAAGAGACCCAGTACTTC. Filled out from reference TRBV7-9 and TRBJ2-5, the complete variable domain reads DTGVSQNPRHKITKRGQNVTFRCDPISEHNRLYWYRQTLGQGPEFLTYFQNEAQLEKSRLLSDRFSAERPKGSFSTLEIQRTEQGDSAMYLCASSFGPRVQETQYFGPGTRLLVL.

Here the CDR3 DNA reads TGTGCCACCCAGACAATCCAAGAGACCCAGTACTTC. It yields the protein CATQTIQETQYF. The chain combines TRBV7-9 with TRBJ2-5, with unresolved D. Trimming took 10 bases from V and 1 from J, leaving 10 bases between them. CDR1 and CDR2 (germline): SEHNR, FQNEAQ (reference sequence). The CDR3 loop spans 12 amino acids. Together with reference TRBV7-9 and TRBJ2-5, the CDR3 gives the full variable domain: DTGVSQNPRHKITKRGQNVTFRCDPISEHNRLYWYRQTLGQGPEFLTYFQNEAQLEKSRLLSDRFSAERPKGSFSTLEIQRTEQGDSAMYLCATQTIQETQYFGPGTRLLVL.

The J gene is TRBJ2-5, the V gene TRBV29-1; D is possibly TRBD1 (6 bases). Per germline, CDR1 SQVTM and CDR2 ANQGSEA. V was cut by 2 bases and J by 2 bases, with 15 bases left in between. This CDR3 is built from 15 residues. CDR3 amino acids: CSVEWAGENQETQYF. In DNA form, the CDR3 reads TGCAGCGTTGAATGGGCAGGGGAAAATCAAGAGACCCAGTACTTC.

The chain links TRBV19 to TRBJ1-1; 8 bases agree with TRBD1. CDR1 LNHDA and CDR2 SQIVND come from the germline V gene (reference sequence). V shed 4 bases, J shed 4 bases, and the junction held 5 bases outside the gene matches. The CDR3 is 14 amino acids. CDR3 loop: CASSTDREATEAFF. The DNA for the CDR3 is TGTGCCAGTAGTACGGACAGGGAGGCCACTGAAGCTTTCTTT.

This chain connects TRBV27 to TRBJ2-3, with D perhaps matching TRBD2 (5 bases). The CDR3 has 14 residues. Trimming pared 3 bases from V and 1 base from J, leaving 8 bases between. Germline V gene data show CDR1 as MNHEY and CDR2 as SMNVEV (reference sequence). This chain's CDR3 is CASSLTEGTDTQYF. Here the CDR3 DNA reads TGTGCCAGCAGTTTGACGGAGGGCACAGATACGCAGTATTTT.

The chain couples TRBV28 to TRBJ1-5; a possible D gene is TRBD1 (6 bases). Germline V lookup: CDR1 MDHEN, CDR2 SYDVKM. V lost 7 bases to trimming and J lost 0 bases, with 19 bases between them. This CDR3 region has 17 residues. The DNA of the CDR3 is TGTGCCAGCACTCCGGGACACAGTCCTTATAGCAATCAGCCCCAGCATTTT. It translates to CASTPGHSPYSNQPQHF.

The V and J genes are TRBV27 and TRBJ2-1; 10 bases line up with TRBD1. CDR1 and CDR2 (germline): MNHEY, SMNVEV (reference sequence). The V segment lost 4 bases and the J segment 8 bases; nucleotides outside the gene matches: 17. The CDR3 spans 18 residues. The CDR3 region is CASSSFSGQGTYLHEQFF. The CDR3 bases are TGTGCCAGCAGTTCATTCTCGGGACAGGGGACCTACCTACATGAGCAGTTCTTC.

With respect to this clone: Different DNA sequences within this sample yield the same CDR3. The chain carries TRBV19 and TRBJ1-5, with no clear D. CDR1 and CDR2 (germline): LNHDA, SQIVND (reference sequence). V lost 3 bases to trimming and J lost 4 bases, with 10 bases between them. The CDR3 spans 14 residues. CDR3 sequence reads: CASSILGGNQPQHF. CDR3 coding DNA: TGTGCCAGTAGTATTTTGGGAGGAAATCAGCCCCAGCATTTT.

This chain joins TRBV18 and TRBJ2-7, with 8 bases aligning to TRBD2. With V trimmed by 2 bases and J by 3 bases, 9 bases remained unmatched. CDR3 length: 16 residues. From germline, CDR1 is KGHSH and CDR2 LQKENI. The DNA of the CDR3 is TGTGCCAGCTCACCATCGGGGGGGACTTTCCTCTACGAGCAGTACTTC. Translation: CASSPSGGTFLYEQYF. Drawing the rest from reference TRBV18 and TRBJ2-7, the complete variable domain is NAGVMQNPRHLVRRRGQEARLRCSPMKGHSHVYWYRQLPEEGLKFMVYLQKENIIDESGMPKERFSAEFPKEGPSILRIQQVVRGDSAAYFCASSPSGGTFLYEQYFGPGTRLTVT.

With regard to this clone: Other nucleotide sequences in the sample specify the same CDR3. The genes are TRBV30 and TRBJ2-3; D is unclear. Germline assignment: CDR1 GTSNPN and CDR2 SVGIG (reference sequence). The CDR3 runs 12 residues. V was trimmed by 5 bases and J by 2 bases, leaving 8 bases between them. The CDR3 region is CAWSDLTDTQYF. The CDR3 nucleotides read TGTGCCTGGTCGGACCTCACAGATACGCAGTATTTT.

In this sample, this clone turned up a few times. The CDR3 nucleotides read TGTGCCAGCAGTTGGACAGGGGGAACCGGGGAGCTGTTTTTT. Encoded protein: CASSWTGGTGELFF. The chain joins TRBV6-5 to TRBJ2-2; TRBD1 aligns across 10 bases. V was pared by 4 bases and J by 5 bases, with 1 base of the junction left unmatched. Germline V CDR1 and CDR2: MNHEY, SVGAGI. This CDR3 has 14 residues.

The CDR3 region has the DNA TGTGCCAGCAGCGTAACTCTACAGGGGCCGTCCGGGGAGCTGTTTTTT. Protein sequence: CASSVTLQGPSGELFF. V and J are TRBV9 and TRBJ2-2, with 7 bases lining up with TRBD1. J gave up 6 bases and V 1 base, and 9 bases lay outside the gene matches. Germline V gene data show CDR1 as SGDLS and CDR2 as YYNGEE. This CDR3 has 16 residues.

In regard to this clone: The same CDR3 is also encoded by other DNA sequences in this sample. The chain uses TRBV5-1 and TRBJ2-7; 12 positions agree with TRBD1. Trimming removed 3 bases from V and 6 bases from J; junction bases left unmatched: 4. The germline gives CDR1 SGHRS, CDR2 YFSETQ. This CDR3 has 14 amino acids. CDR3 bases: TGCGCCAGCAGCTCGGGACAGGGGGCTAGCGAGCAGTACTTC. Protein sequence: CASSSGQGASEQYF.

V gene TRBV4-1 combines with J gene TRBJ2-7; 12 bases align to TRBD2. The germline V gene has CDR1 MGHRA and CDR2 YSYEKL. This CDR3 is 16 amino acids long. Trimming at V came to 4 bases and at J to 3 bases, leaving 7 bases not matched to a gene. The CDR3 loop is CASSLQLAGGRYEQYF. CDR3 nucleotide sequence: TGCGCCAGCAGCCTACAACTAGCGGGGGGCCGCTACGAGCAGTACTTC.

Only one count was recorded for this clone. This chain uses TRBV6-5 with TRBJ1-2, with D perhaps TRBD1 (6 bases). In germline, CDR1 is MNHEY, CDR2 SVGAGI. Trimming stripped 0 bases from V and 6 bases from J, with 14 bases between. The length of the CDR3 is 15 residues. CDR3 bases: TGTGCCAGCAGTTACTCGAACGGGGGCGAAGATGGCTACACCTTC. Its translation is CASSYSNGGEDGYTF.

This chain joins TRBV6-6 and TRBJ2-7, with 7 bases matching TRBD1. CDR3 size: 13 residues. With 7 bases clipped from V and 4 bases from J, the junction kept 7 bases outside the gene matches. Per the germline V gene, CDR1 is MNHNY and CDR2 is SVGAGI (reference sequence). The DNA for the CDR3 is TGTGCCAGCACCTCTGGACAGGCGTACGAGCAGTACTTC. Protein product: CASTSGQAYEQYF.

As to this clone: This specimen includes other DNA sequences encoding the same CDR3. V gene TRBV11-2 combines with J gene TRBJ2-7; 10 bases are shared with TRBD1. There are 14 residues in the CDR3. Germline CDR1 is SGHAT and CDR2 is FQNNGV. V was pared by 3 bases and J by 5 bases, with 4 bases of the junction left unmatched. The CDR3 spells CASSFGTGADEQYF. Here the CDR3 DNA reads TGTGCCAGCAGCTTTGGGACAGGGGCCGACGAGCAGTACTTC. Variable domain in full (rest from reference TRBV11-2 and TRBJ2-7): EAGVAQSPRYKIIEKRQSVAFWCNPISGHATLYWYQQILGQGPKLLIQFQNNGVVDDSQLPKDRFSAERLKGVDSTLKIQPAKLEDSAVYLCASSFGTGADEQYFGPGTRLTVT.

This chain links TRBV2 with TRBJ2-3, with no clear D. The CDR3 spans 19 residues. The germline CDR1 and CDR2 sequences are SNHLY and FYNNEI. The germline V and J ends were trimmed by 6 bases and 0 bases, with 25 bases remaining between them. The CDR3 nucleotides read TGTGCCAGCAGCCTTACGACTTATTCAGAGGATACTAGCACAGATACGCAGTATTTT. It encodes CASSLTTYSEDTSTDTQYF. The full variable domain, in which reference TRBV2 and TRBJ2-3 provide the parts outside the CDR3, is EPEVTQTPSHQVTQMGQEVILRCVPISNHLYFYWYRQILGQKVEFLVSFYNNEISEKSEIFDDQFSVERPDGSNFTLKIRSTKLEDSAMYFCASSLTTYSEDTSTDTQYFGPGTRLTVL.

The chain carries TRBV28 and TRBJ2-7; D gene unclear. Germline values: CDR1 MDHEN, CDR2 SYDVKM. The CDR3 loop spans 13 amino acids. The ends were cut back, 6 bases at V and 2 bases at J, with 11 bases in the middle. CDR3 coding DNA: TGTGCCAGCAGGGGCCTCCGTCCCTACGAGCAGTACTTC. Its protein is CASRGLRPYEQYF.

For this clone: A read error may account for a junction end that differs from germline. This sequence joins TRBV6-1 and TRBJ2-1; D gene ambiguous. Germline V CDR1 and CDR2: MNHNS, SASEGT. CDR3 size: 14 residues. This CDR3 reads CASSEPPPYNEQFF. CDR3 coding DNA: TGTGCCAGCAGTGAACCCCCTCCCTATAATGAGCAGTTCTTC.

The V call is TRBV5-1, the J call TRBJ2-1; D perhaps matches TRBD1 (6 bases). The CDR3 is 14 amino acids. Trimming stripped 7 bases from V and 2 bases from J, with 13 bases between. CDR1 SGHRS and CDR2 YFSETQ come from the germline V gene. DNA of the CDR3: TGCGCCAGCTCACCCGGGACAACCTACAATGAGCAGTTCTTC. It yields the protein CASSPGTTYNEQFF.

CDR3 DNA sequence: TGTGCCAGCAGCTTGGGGGCGGGGAATAATTCACCCCTCCACTTT. Translation: CASSLGAGNNSPLHF. This chain joins TRBV5-6 and TRBJ1-6; D uncertain. Germline V gene data show CDR1 as SGHDT and CDR2 as YYEEEE. Trimming cost V 0 bases and J 5 bases, with 9 bases left between them. The CDR3 contains 15 residues.

On this clone: The same CDR3 also results from other DNA sequences found in this sample. V is TRBV4-3 and J is TRBJ2-7; TRBD1 aligns across 8 bases. V dropped 3 bases and J dropped 3; count of bases not matched to a gene: 7. The CDR3 totals 15 residues. Germline CDR1 and CDR2: LGHNA and YSLEER. The CDR3, as DNA: TGCGCCAGCAGCCAGTCCGGGACAGGAGGCTACGAGCAGTACTTC. Amino acid sequence: CASSQSGTGGYEQYF.

The chain carries TRBV6-5 and TRBJ2-5, with 7 bases that match TRBD1. The J call may be mistaken, given a closer DNA end match to TRBJ2-7. This CDR3 is 16 amino acids long. Germline loops: CDR1 MNHEY, CDR2 SVGAGI. The CDR3 nucleotides read TGTGCCAGCAGTTACTCGATCGGGACAGAGTCCTACGAGCAGTACTTC. Residues: CASSYSIGTESYEQYF.